These 24 T cell receptor beta chains were all obtained from the same sample, sequenced in a study of radiotherapy plus CTLA-4 blockade in lung cancer. Clones were read by immunoSEQ multiplex PCR, and TCRdb kept only the in-frame ones, dropping some. The sample holds 39,000 or so clones, 70% to 80% seen once. This specimen was peripheral blood, taken from a patient treated with radiotherapy plus ipilimumab. All receptors derive from a human donor with non-small cell lung cancer who had stable disease on radiotherapy plus ipilimumab.

This clone was seen more than once but under ten times. V is TRBV7-2 and J is TRBJ2-3, with TRBD2 identical over 8 bases. The trim removed 0 bases at V and 2 bases at J, leaving 1 base unmatched. Germline V gives CDR1 SGHTA, CDR2 FQGNSA. There are 15 residues in the CDR3. CDR3 nucleotides: TGTGCCAGCAGCTTAGCACTAGCGGACACAGATACGCAGTATTTT. It yields the protein CASSLALADTDTQYF.

The V gene is TRBV15, the J gene TRBJ1-6, with D uncertain. Germline CDR1 is LNHNV and CDR2 is YYDKDF (reference sequence). CDR3 length: 13 amino acids. V was trimmed by 8 bases and J by 9 bases, leaving 14 bases between them. CDR3 in DNA: TGTGCCACCGGCCACCTTCGGGGTTCACCCCTCCACTTT. Residues: CATGHLRGSPLHF.

The chain uses TRBV14 and TRBJ2-5; D call uncertain. V shed 1 base and J shed 7 bases, with 10 bases lying between them. Looked up from germline, CDR1 is SGHDN and CDR2 is FVKESK. This CDR3 is built from 13 residues. Here the CDR3 reads CASSQALEATQYF. The CDR3 DNA sequence: TGTGCCAGCAGCCAAGCGTTAGAGGCGACCCAGTACTTC.

The chain couples TRBV7-9 to TRBJ2-3, with TRBD2 matching 13 bases. There are 16 residues in the CDR3. The V segment lost 5 bases and the J segment 3 bases; nucleotides outside the gene matches: 5. Germline V gene lookup returns CDR1 SEHNR and CDR2 FQNEAQ (reference sequence). Here the CDR3 reads CASSQGLAGVTDTQYF. In DNA, the CDR3 is TGTGCCAGCAGCCAAGGACTAGCGGGGGTAACAGATACGCAGTATTTT. The variable domain in full, completed from reference TRBV7-9 and TRBJ2-3, reads DTGVSQNPRHKITKRGQNVTFRCDPISEHNRLYWYRQTLGQGPEFLTYFQNEAQLEKSRLLSDRFSAERPKGSFSTLEIQRTEQGDSAMYLCASSQGLAGVTDTQYFGPGTRLTVL.

The chain combines TRBV7-9 with TRBJ2-4, with 10 bases aligning to TRBD2. Looked up from germline, CDR1 is SEHNR and CDR2 is FQNEAQ (reference sequence). There are 19 residues in the CDR3. Losses at the gene ends were 2 bases for V and 1 base for J; bases not matched to a gene: 11. CDR3 coding DNA: TGTGCCAGCAGCTTAAATATGGCTAGCGGGGGAAAGGCCAAAAACATTCAGTACTTC. Its translation: CASSLNMASGGKAKNIQYF.

The chain combines TRBV4-1 with TRBJ1-2; D uncertain. The germline V and J ends were trimmed by 4 bases and 3 bases, with 15 bases remaining between them. CDR1 and CDR2 from the germline V gene are MGHRA and YSYEKL. This CDR3 has 15 amino acids. The CDR3 sequence: CASSPSLGPDYGYTF. Written as DNA, the CDR3 is TGCGCCAGCAGCCCAAGCTTAGGCCCTGACTATGGCTACACCTTC.

The chain carries TRBV14 and TRBJ2-7; 7 bases are shared with TRBD1. The CDR3 is 15 amino acids. The germline CDR1 and CDR2 sequences are SGHDN and FVKESK. V gave up 2 bases and J gave up 0 bases; unmatched junction bases: 4. The CDR3 loop is CASSQWDSSSYEQYF. CDR3 in DNA: TGTGCCAGCAGCCAATGGGACAGCAGCTCCTACGAGCAGTACTTC.

The chain recombines TRBV11-2 with TRBJ2-1; D is uncertain. The CDR3 is made up of 11 amino acids. Germline assignment: CDR1 SGHAT and CDR2 FQNNGV. V was shortened by 5 bases and J by 10 bases, with 9 bases between the two germline ends. As DNA, the CDR3 is TGTGCCAGCAGCCTCCGGTGGGAGCAGTTCTTC. It encodes CASSLRWEQFF.

This clone is deemed medium-sized. This chain uses TRBV5-1 with TRBJ1-4; D might be TRBD1 (5 bases). The V and J ends lost 2 bases and 4 bases respectively, with 6 bases between them. CDR3 size: 13 residues. CDR1 is SGHRS and CDR2 is YFSETQ in the germline V gene. The CDR3 sequence: CASSLQVNEKLFF. CDR3 DNA: TGCGCCAGCAGCTTACAGGTTAATGAAAAACTGTTTTTT.

In regard to this clone: Within the sample, other DNA sequences also encode this same CDR3. This chain joins TRBV30 and TRBJ1-5; D is perhaps TRBD1 (5 bases). The ends were cut back, 1 base at V and 1 base at J, with 8 bases in the middle. The germline V gene has CDR1 GTSNPN and CDR2 SVGIG (reference sequence). This CDR3 is built from 14 residues. The CDR3 loop is CAWSGGGSNQPQHF. The CDR3 nucleotides are TGTGCCTGGAGTGGGGGGGGGAGCAATCAGCCCCAGCATTTT.

The chain couples TRBV7-2 to TRBJ2-5; TRBD1 agrees at 9 bases. The CDR3 length is 15 residues. From germline, CDR1 is SGHTA and CDR2 FQGNSA. With V trimmed by 1 base and J by 4 bases, 4 bases remained unmatched. This CDR3 reads CASSLVWDRAETQYF. In nucleotides, the CDR3 is TGTGCCAGCAGCTTAGTGTGGGACAGGGCAGAGACCCAGTACTTC.

The chain is built from TRBV9 and TRBJ1-3; TRBD1 matches 10 bases. The length of the CDR3 is 15 residues. CDR1 and CDR2 (germline): SGDLS, YYNGEE. Trimming cost V 5 bases and J 2 bases; bases outside gene matches: 4. This CDR3 reads CASRSDRGPGNTIYF. The CDR3 nucleotides are TGTGCCAGCAGAAGTGACAGGGGGCCTGGAAACACCATATATTTT.

The V gene is TRBV9, the J gene TRBJ2-5; tentatively, D is TRBD1 (6 bases). This CDR3 is 16 amino acids long. Germline V gene sequence: CDR1 SGDLS, CDR2 YYNGEE. V lost 3 bases and J 3 bases, leaving 18 bases between the germline ends. This chain's CDR3 is CASSDPPHRVEETQYF. In DNA, the CDR3 is TGTGCCAGCAGCGACCCTCCTCACAGGGTGGAAGAGACCCAGTACTTC. The whole variable domain, filled in from reference TRBV9 and TRBJ2-5, reads DSGVTQTPKHLITATGQRVTLRCSPRSGDLSVYWYQQSLDQGLQFLIQYYNGEERAKGNILERFSAQQFPDLHSELNLSSLELGDSALYFCASSDPPHRVEETQYFGPGTRLLVL.

The V and J genes are TRBV4-1 and TRBJ1-1, with TRBD1 as a possible D gene (6 bases). The CDR3 has 14 residues. Germline V lookup: CDR1 MGHRA, CDR2 YSYEKL. V dropped 7 bases and J dropped 0 bases, with 12 bases sitting between them. Here the CDR3 DNA reads TGCGCCAGCAATGGTCAGGGGATGAACACTGAAGCTTTCTTT. Translated, it gives CASNGQGMNTEAFF.

This clone was seen only a few times. V gene TRBV6-4 combines with J gene TRBJ2-6; a possible D gene is TRBD2 (7 bases). The CDR3 is 16 residues long. V was cut by 0 bases and J by 4 bases, with 10 bases left in between. Germline V lookup: CDR1 MRHNA, CDR2 SNTAGT. In DNA form, the CDR3 reads TGTGCCAGCAGTGACTCGGGGGGGACAGGGGCCAACGTCCTGACTTTC. Encoded protein: CASSDSGGTGANVLTF.

The chain uses TRBV19 and TRBJ1-2, with D unresolved. Germline CDR1 is LNHDA and CDR2 is SQIVND (reference sequence). This CDR3 region has 13 residues. The V and J ends lost 7 bases and 3 bases respectively, with 12 bases between them. This CDR3 reads CASNTWTDYGYTF. CDR3 DNA sequence: TGTGCCAGTAACACCTGGACTGACTATGGCTACACCTTC.

The chain combines TRBV11-2 with TRBJ2-1, with D perhaps matching TRBD1 (6 bases). Between the trimmed V and J ends, which lost 4 bases and 4 bases, there was a span of 14 bases. CDR1 and CDR2 (germline): SGHAT, FQNNGV. This CDR3 is built from 15 residues. DNA for the CDR3: TGTGCCAGCAGCTCCGCGACAGGAGTATACAATGAGCAGTTCTTC. As protein: CASSSATGVYNEQFF.

V and J are TRBV5-1 and TRBJ1-2; TRBD1 is a possible D gene (6 bases). Germline values: CDR1 SGHRS, CDR2 YFSETQ. V dropped 4 bases and J dropped 4 bases, with 17 bases sitting between them. The CDR3 is 15 residues long. The CDR3 coding sequence is TGCGCCAGCAGCCAACATCTGACAGGCTTCTATGGCTACACCTTC. It translates to CASSQHLTGFYGYTF.

This clone was counted between two and nine times. The chain has TRBV7-9 and TRBJ1-6; D gene uncertain. V was trimmed by 0 bases and J by 5 bases, leaving 11 bases between them. Germline CDR1 and CDR2: SEHNR and FQNEAQ (reference sequence). The CDR3 contains 16 residues. The DNA of the CDR3 is TGTGCCAGCAGCTTAGCGGGTGGGCAGAATAATTCACCCCTCCACTTT. This codes for CASSLAGGQNNSPLHF.

The chain carries TRBV28 and TRBJ1-5; D unclear. V was shortened by 2 bases and J by 11 bases, with 13 bases between the two germline ends. The CDR3 has 13 residues. Germline loops: CDR1 MDHEN, CDR2 SYDVKM. For the CDR3, the DNA is TGTGCCAGCAGTTTACGGACCGGGTGGGCCCAGCATTTT. This codes for CASSLRTGWAQHF.

V is TRBV18 and J is TRBJ2-3, with 10 bases aligning to TRBD2. Germline trimming cut 2 bases from V and 5 bases from J; bases unmatched to any gene: 7. The germline gives CDR1 KGHSH, CDR2 LQKENI. The CDR3 is made up of 16 amino acids. The CDR3 nucleotides are TGTGCCAGCTCACCAGCGTCTAGCGGGGGAAGAGATACGCAGTATTTT. This translates into CASSPASSGGRDTQYF.

The chain employs TRBV10-3 and TRBJ1-3, with unresolved D. CDR3 length: 16 amino acids. The V and J ends lost 6 bases and 3 bases respectively, with 18 bases between them. The germline gives CDR1 ENHRY, CDR2 SYGVKD. The chain's CDR3 is CAIRPRSQSHGNTIYF. The DNA for the CDR3 is TGTGCCATCAGGCCTCGGTCCCAAAGTCATGGAAACACCATATATTTT.

A single count supports this clone. The chain is built from TRBV6-6 and TRBJ2-5; the match to TRBD1 covers 7 bases. V shed 6 bases and J 2 bases; nucleotides not matched to a gene: 6. The CDR3 covers 14 residues. Germline loops: CDR1 MNHNY, CDR2 SVGAGI (reference sequence). Written as DNA, the CDR3 is TGTGCCAGCAGGACGGGACAGCTGCAAGAGACCCAGTACTTC. Protein sequence: CASRTGQLQETQYF.

This chain uses TRBV6-5 with TRBJ2-5; D is possibly TRBD2 (6 bases). CDR1 MNHEY and CDR2 SVGAGI come from the germline V gene. The CDR3 contains 15 residues. Between the trimmed V and J ends, which lost 5 bases and 4 bases, there was a span of 17 bases. CDR3 DNA: TGTGCCAGCAGTCCCATTAGCGGAAAATCAGAGACCCAGTACTTC. Protein: CASSPISGKSETQYF.